This TCR beta chain was documented in a study of CXCR3-negative and CXCR3-positive naive CD8 T cells. Germline lookup yields CDR1 SGHRS and CDR2 YFSETQ. This CDR3 has 16 amino acids. The libraries of TRB cDNA were constructed through 5' RACE using UMI labels. TCRdb derives one entry per CDR3 protein from the 5' RACE reads, leaving out DNA. This sample's table has roughly 86,000 distinct CDR3 sequences. This TCR derives from a human donor in good health. Some clones in this sample may be carry-over from other donors' samples. The V gene is TRBV5-1, the J gene TRBJ1-1; TCRdb calls TRBD1, which cannot be checked without DNA. The sample was naive CXCR3- CD8+ T cells from blood. Indicated subset: CD45RO-CCR7+CD27+CD95- naive CD8+ T cells lacking CXCR3 (TNR3-). CDR3 residues: CASSLGGTELNTEAFF.